Listed here is a single T cell receptor (beta chain). As yet, its antigen is unknown. The PCR had 60 Vbeta and 13 Jbeta primers. Sequenced by immunoSEQ multiplex PCR; TCRdb stores in-frame clones only, minus some. The sample includes around 200,000 clones, roughly four fifths of them seen just once. This sample is part of a study of cytomegalovirus exposure and HLA in healthy donors. Study-wide findings and caveats: Most TCR sequences showed up rarely, but some public TCRs showed up in many donors.

Trimming pared 3 bases from V and 4 bases from J, leaving 12 bases between. Germline V gene data show CDR1 as MDHEN and CDR2 as SYDVKM. The CDR3 runs to 14 residues. The chain couples TRBV28 to TRBJ1-1; the D gene is possibly TRBD1 (5 bases). This receptor was obtained from a woman aged 25 to 39 in good health and CMV-seropositive. Sequences were obtained from PBMCs. The CDR3 here is CASSFGGSITEAFF. Written as DNA, the CDR3 is TGTGCCAGCAGTTTCGGGGGTTCGATCACTGAAGCTTTCTTT.